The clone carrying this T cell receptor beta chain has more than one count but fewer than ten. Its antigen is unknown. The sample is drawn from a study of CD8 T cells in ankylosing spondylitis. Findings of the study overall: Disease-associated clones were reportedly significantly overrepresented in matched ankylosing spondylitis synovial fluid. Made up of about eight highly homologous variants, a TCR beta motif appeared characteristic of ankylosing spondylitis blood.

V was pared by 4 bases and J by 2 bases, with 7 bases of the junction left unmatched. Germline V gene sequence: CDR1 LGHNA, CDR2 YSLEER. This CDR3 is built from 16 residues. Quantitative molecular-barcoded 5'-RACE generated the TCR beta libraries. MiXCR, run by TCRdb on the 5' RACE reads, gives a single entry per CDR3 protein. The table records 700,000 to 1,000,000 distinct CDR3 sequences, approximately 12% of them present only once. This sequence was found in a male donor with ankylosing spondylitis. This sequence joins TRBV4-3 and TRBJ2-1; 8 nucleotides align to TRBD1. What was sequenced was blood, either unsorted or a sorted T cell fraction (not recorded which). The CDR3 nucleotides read TGCGCCAGCAGCCTCTCGGTGGACAGGGCCTACAATGAGCAGTTCTTC. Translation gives CASSLSVDRAYNEQFF.